The 15 T cell receptor beta chains below were found in one sample sequenced in a study of T-cell reconstitution after alpha-beta-depleted transplantation in children. The TCRbeta library was prepared with unique molecular identifiers. One entry per CDR3 protein results from TCRdb running MiXCR on the PCR reads. The table records 490,000 or so distinct CDR3 sequences, around 13% of them present only once. The sample was PBMCs from the stem cell graft donor, taken from the stem cell graft. Receptor source: a human donor who donated a stem cell graft to a child with combined immunodeficiency.

V is TRBV7-2 and J is TRBJ1-5, with unresolved D. Between the trimmed V and J ends, which lost 4 bases and 7 bases, there was a span of 17 bases. This CDR3 region has 15 residues. Germline V gene lookup returns CDR1 SGHTA and CDR2 FQGNSA. The CDR3 loop reads CASSSWAQPSQPQHF. Here the CDR3 DNA reads TGTGCCAGCAGCTCTTGGGCCCAGCCCAGCCAGCCCCAGCATTTT.

The chain has TRBV7-2 and TRBJ2-3; D gene uncertain. V lost 8 bases, J lost 2 bases, and 11 bases lay in between. CDR3 length: 13 residues. CDR1 and CDR2 (germline): SGHTA, FQGNSA. The CDR3 region has the DNA TGTGCCAGCTGCCGGGCAGTCACAGATACGCAGTATTTT. Translated: CASCRAVTDTQYF.

The chain joins TRBV3-1 to TRBJ2-5; D ambiguous. This CDR3 spans 17 amino acids. V lost 0 bases and J lost 5, with 19 bases in between. The germline V gene encodes CDR1 LGHDT and CDR2 YNNKEL (reference sequence). In DNA, the CDR3 is TGTGCCAGCAGCCAAGATGGTTTCGGCACAGTAATGGAGACCCAGTACTTC. It yields the protein CASSQDGFGTVMETQYF.

V and J are TRBV4-3 and TRBJ2-7; D is possibly TRBD1 (5 bases). CDR1 and CDR2 (germline): LGHNA, YSLEER. The CDR3 is 15 amino acids. Trimming cost V 0 bases and J 2 bases, with 11 bases left between them. CDR3 nucleotides: TGCGCCAGCAGCCAAGATCCAGGGCAGCCCTACGAGCAGTACTTC. Translating it yields CASSQDPGQPYEQYF.

In the case of this clonotype: One junction end disagrees with the germline gene, perhaps due to a read error. The chain employs TRBV28 and TRBJ2-3; 9 nucleotides match TRBD1. Germline V lookup: CDR1 MDHEN, CDR2 SYDVKM. This CDR3 is built from 12 residues. The CDR3 loop reads CASSPDRDRAVF. DNA of the CDR3: TGTGCCAGCAGTCCGGACCGGGACAGGGCAGTTTTT.

This clonotype was picked up a small number of times. This chain connects TRBV29-1 to TRBJ2-2, with TRBD1 matching 7 bases. Trimming at V came to 4 bases and at J to 6 bases, leaving 5 bases not matched to a gene. CDR3 length: 13 residues. Looked up from germline, CDR1 is SQVTM and CDR2 is ANQGSEA. The CDR3 bases are TGCAGCGTTGCTTGGACAGGCCCCGGGGAGCTGTTTTTT. Its protein is CSVAWTGPGELFF.

The chain couples TRBV5-1 to TRBJ2-7; 9 nucleotides line up with TRBD2. Per the germline V gene, CDR1 is SGHRS and CDR2 is YFSETQ. The CDR3 consists of 16 residues. V lost 0 bases, J lost 2 bases, and 6 bases stayed unmatched. The CDR3 coding sequence is TGCGCCAGCAGCTTGGAAGCTAGCGGGGCAGCCTACGAGCAGTACTTC. This sequence encodes CASSLEASGAAYEQYF.

Many counts were recorded for this clonotype. This chain uses TRBV12-5 with TRBJ2-1, with 11 bases aligning to TRBD2. The CDR3 spans 12 residues. Germline loops: CDR1 LGHNT, CDR2 FRNRAP. Losses at the gene ends were 7 bases for V and 10 bases for J; bases not matched to a gene: 3. CDR3 sequence: CASELAGVEQFF. Here the CDR3 DNA reads TGTGCTAGTGAACTAGCGGGAGTAGAGCAGTTCTTC.

This clonotype was observed many times. This sequence joins TRBV5-4 and TRBJ2-7; 11 nucleotides line up with TRBD2. CDR1 and CDR2 (germline): SGHNT, YYREEE (reference sequence). The CDR3 length is 15 residues. Trimming at V came to 4 bases and at J to 3 bases, leaving 6 bases not matched to a gene. The CDR3, as DNA: TGTGCCAGCAGCCAAAGACTAGCGGGGCGCTACGAGCAGTACTTC. It encodes CASSQRLAGRYEQYF. The full variable domain, completed using reference TRBV5-4 and TRBJ2-7, is ETGVTQSPTHLIKTRGQQVTLRCSSQSGHNTVSWYQQALGQGPQFIFQYYREEENGRGNFPPRFSGLQFPNYSSELNVNALELDDSALYLCASSQRLAGRYEQYFGPGTRLTVT.

This clonotype has only one observation. This chain joins TRBV6-2 or TRBV6-3 and TRBJ1-1; D is perhaps TRBD1 (6 bases). The CDR3 covers 14 residues. Looked up from germline, CDR1 is MNHEY and CDR2 is SVGEGT. V lost 6 bases and J 7 bases, leaving 18 bases between the germline ends. Here the CDR3 DNA reads TGTGCCAGCAGAACACCACAGGGACGATATGAAGCTTTCTTT. Translated, it gives CASRTPQGRYEAFF.

This clonotype was counted at least ten times. This chain joins TRBV4-1 and TRBJ2-1; D perhaps matches TRBD2 (5 bases). The germline V and J ends were trimmed by 3 bases and 7 bases, with 13 bases remaining between them. CDR3 length equals 14 residues. Germline V CDR1 and CDR2: MGHRA, YSYEKL. CDR3 protein: CASSQALRGNEQFF. DNA of the CDR3: TGCGCCAGCAGCCAGGCACTGAGAGGGAATGAGCAGTTCTTC.

Only a few counts were recorded for this clonotype. The chain links TRBV20-1 to TRBJ2-7, with D perhaps TRBD1 (5 bases). Germline loops: CDR1 DFQATT, CDR2 SNEGSKA (reference sequence). The CDR3 has 13 amino acids. V was pared by 5 bases and J by 3 bases, with 14 bases between. The CDR3 region has the DNA TGCAGTGCTTTAGACAGTGGGAACTACGAGCAGTACTTC. Its protein is CSALDSGNYEQYF.

This clonotype was counted between two and nine times. V is TRBV10-2 and J is TRBJ2-1; D is ambiguous. Germline CDR1 WSHSY, CDR2 SAAADI. With 0 bases removed from V and 9 bases from J, the gap between germline ends came to 6 bases. CDR3 length: 12 amino acids. DNA for the CDR3: TGCGCCAGCAGTGAGTCCCAGTTTGAGCAGTTCTTC. Amino acids: CASSESQFEQFF.

This clonotype was counted only a few times. This chain joins TRBV24-1 and TRBJ2-7; D might be TRBD1 (5 bases). V lost 4 bases, J lost 8 bases, and 14 bases lay in between. CDR3 length: 13 residues. Germline CDR1 reads KGHDR; CDR2 reads SFDVKD. CDR3 region: CATSDPTATKQYF. The DNA for the CDR3 is TGTGCCACCAGTGACCCGACAGCTACGAAGCAGTACTTC.

This clonotype was counted at least ten times. The chain joins TRBV20-1 to TRBJ2-7, with TRBD1 as a possible D gene (6 bases). The CDR3 extends over 12 amino acids. The germline V and J ends were trimmed by 5 bases and 2 bases, with 10 bases remaining between them. Germline V lookup: CDR1 DFQATT, CDR2 SNEGSKA (reference sequence). The CDR3 region has the DNA TGCAGTGCTCAGAGGGGGACCTACGAGCAGTACTTC. Its protein product is CSAQRGTYEQYF.